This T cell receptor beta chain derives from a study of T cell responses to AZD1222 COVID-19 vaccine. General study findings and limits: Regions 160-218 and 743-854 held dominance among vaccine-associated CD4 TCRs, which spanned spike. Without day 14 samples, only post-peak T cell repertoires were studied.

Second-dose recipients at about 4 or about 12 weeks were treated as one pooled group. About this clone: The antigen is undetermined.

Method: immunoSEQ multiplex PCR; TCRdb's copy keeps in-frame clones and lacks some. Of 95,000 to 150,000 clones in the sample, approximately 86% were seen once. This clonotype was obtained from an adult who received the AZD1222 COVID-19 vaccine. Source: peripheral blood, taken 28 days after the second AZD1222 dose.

For the CDR3, the DNA is TGTGCCAGCAGTGAAAGGACAGGGGCCACTGGAAACACCATATATTTT. Protein sequence: CASSERTGATGNTIYF. This sequence joins TRBV2 and TRBJ1-3; 9 nucleotides line up with TRBD1. This CDR3 comprises 16 residues. V shed 2 bases, J shed 2 bases, and the junction held 4 bases outside the gene matches. CDR1 is SNHLY, CDR2 FYNNEI, per germline.